The next 20 T cell receptor beta chains were all read from a single sample in a study of OX40 agonist ivuxolimab in advanced cancers. TCRdb's copy holds only in-frame clones and misses some; the assay was immunoSEQ multiplex PCR. Of tens of thousands of clones listed, roughly 80% are singletons. This specimen was CD4+ or CD8+ T cells sorted from blood, taken in a trial of the OX40 agonist ivuxolimab. All receptors derive from an adult with an advanced solid tumor such as melanoma, head and neck, liver or kidney cancer.

This rearrangement joins TRBV28 to TRBJ2-1; D not resolved. The germline V gene has CDR1 MDHEN and CDR2 SYDVKM. This CDR3 comprises 12 residues. With 8 bases removed from V and 7 bases from J, the gap between germline ends came to 12 bases. As DNA, the CDR3 is TGTGCCAGCTCCCTCTTGAGAAATGAGCAGTTCTTC. Its protein is CASSLLRNEQFF.

The CDR3 DNA reads TGTGCCTGGGGGACAGGGGCCAGCTACGAGCAGTACTTC. Translation gives CAWGTGASYEQYF. The rearrangement links TRBV30 to TRBJ2-7; 10 bases fit TRBD1. Germline lookup yields CDR1 GTSNPN and CDR2 SVGIG (reference sequence). This CDR3 has 13 residues. The trim removed 5 bases at V and 3 bases at J, leaving 4 bases unmatched.

The chain couples TRBV27 to TRBJ1-5, with D uncertain. The germline gives CDR1 MNHEY, CDR2 SMNVEV (reference sequence). V lost 3 bases, J lost 0 bases, and 6 bases lay in between. The CDR3 length is 14 residues. The DNA for the CDR3 is TGTGCCAGCAGTTTCACAAATAGCAATCAGCCCCAGCATTTT. It specifies CASSFTNSNQPQHF.

The chain links TRBV21-1 to TRBJ1-5. TRBV21-1 is labeled a pseudogene. The CDR3 is made up of 12 amino acids. CDR3 sequence: CASSKHAQPQHF. CDR3 in DNA: TGTGCCAGCAGCAAACATGCCCAGCCCCAGCATTTT.

V usage is TRBV28 and J usage is TRBJ1-5; 7 nucleotides match TRBD1. The CDR3 consists of 15 residues. From germline, CDR1 is MDHEN and CDR2 SYDVKM. V shed 7 bases, J shed 0 bases, and the junction held 6 bases outside the gene matches. The CDR3 is CASTKGQSSNQPQHF. The CDR3 DNA follows: TGTGCCAGCACTAAGGGACAGTCTAGCAATCAGCCCCAGCATTTT.

The rearrangement links TRBV6-5 to TRBJ1-2; 7 bases line up with TRBD1. Trimming took 0 bases from V and 6 from J; bases not matched to a gene: 4. Germline CDR1 MNHEY, CDR2 SVGAGI. The CDR3 has 14 amino acids. The CDR3 nucleotides read TGTGCCAGCAGTTACTCCGACAGGGCCCATGGCTACACCTTC. Its translation is CASSYSDRAHGYTF.

This clone has only a few counts. The rearrangement joins TRBV9 to TRBJ1-2; D is unresolved. Trimming removed 0 bases from V and 6 bases from J, with 9 bases in between. This CDR3 has 13 residues. Germline loops: CDR1 SGDLS, CDR2 YYNGEE. The CDR3 loop reads CASSVGPWDGYTF. CDR3 nucleotide sequence: TGTGCCAGCAGCGTAGGGCCTTGGGATGGCTACACCTTC.

This clone occurred once. This sequence joins TRBV7-2 and TRBJ1-4; TRBD1 matches at 8 bases. Per the germline V gene, CDR1 is SGHTA and CDR2 is FQGNSA. CDR3 length equals 15 residues. V lost 4 bases and J lost 3; bases outside the gene matches: 4. Here the CDR3 reads CASSSRQGPNEKLFF. CDR3 DNA: TGTGCCAGCAGCTCCCGACAGGGGCCTAATGAAAAACTGTTTTTT.

DNA of the CDR3: TGTGCCAGCAGTCTTCCAGGGACAAGTGTATACAATGAGCAGTTCTTC. Its translation: CASSLPGTSVYNEQFF. V is TRBV7-2 and J is TRBJ2-1, with D maybe TRBD1 (6 bases). The V end lost 6 bases, the J end lost 4 bases, and 19 bases lay between the germline ends. The CDR3 is 16 amino acids. The germline V gene has CDR1 SGHTA and CDR2 FQGNSA.

This sequence joins TRBV5-4 and TRBJ2-7, with a weak D call TRBD1 (5 bases). Germline V gives CDR1 SGHNT, CDR2 YYREEE (reference sequence). V was clipped by 2 bases and J by 3 bases, with 12 bases between them. This CDR3 has 14 residues. CDR3 in amino acids: CASSFNQGFYEQYF. CDR3 DNA sequence: TGTGCCAGCAGCTTTAACCAGGGATTCTACGAGCAGTACTTC.

This chain uses TRBV7-6 with TRBJ1-3, with TRBD1 identical over 10 bases. This CDR3 comprises 13 residues. V shed 5 bases, J shed 12 bases, and the junction held 7 bases outside the gene matches. Germline loops: CDR1 SGHVS, CDR2 FNYEAQ. The CDR3 region has the DNA TGTGCCAGCAGCGAGTCGGACAGGGGGATCATATATTTT. Residues: CASSESDRGIIYF.

The chain combines TRBV19 with TRBJ1-2; TRBD1 matches at 8 bases. V gave up 6 bases and J gave up 10 bases; unmatched junction bases: 4. This CDR3 is 11 amino acids long. Germline CDR1 is LNHDA and CDR2 is SQIVND (reference sequence). The CDR3 DNA is TGTGCCAGTAGCCAGGGGGCGACCTACACCTTC. Protein product: CASSQGATYTF.

This chain connects TRBV7-6 to TRBJ1-1; 7 bases map to TRBD1. Germline CDR1 SGHVS, CDR2 FNYEAQ. The length of the CDR3 is 14 residues. The V and J ends lost 4 bases and 6 bases, in that order; junction bases with no gene match: 8. CDR3 nucleotides: TGTGCCAGCAGCTCCCTACAGGGGATCGCTGAAGCTTTCTTT. Protein product: CASSSLQGIAEAFF.

V usage is TRBV5-1 and J usage is TRBJ1-2; 8 nucleotides line up with TRBD1. The germline CDR1 and CDR2 sequences are SGHRS and YFSETQ. The junction had 6 bases not matched to a gene; V was cut back by 5 bases and J by 6 bases. The length of the CDR3 is 13 residues. The CDR3 loop reads CASSAGQANGYTF. In nucleotides, the CDR3 is TGCGCCAGCAGTGCGGGACAGGCTAATGGCTACACCTTC.

This chain joins TRBV28 and TRBJ2-7; 10 bases align to TRBD2. CDR1 is MDHEN and CDR2 is SYDVKM in the germline V gene. V was pared by 6 bases and J by 3 bases, with 8 bases of the junction left unmatched. This CDR3 is 15 amino acids long. CDR3 region: CASSKLAGDRYEQYF. Here the CDR3 DNA reads TGTGCCAGCAGCAAGCTAGCGGGGGATCGCTACGAGCAGTACTTC.

This clone has more than one count but fewer than ten. The chain couples TRBV27 to TRBJ2-7; no clear D gene. Germline V gives CDR1 MNHEY, CDR2 SMNVEV (reference sequence). Deletions cut 0 bases from V and 4 bases from J, with 10 bases between. The CDR3 consists of 14 residues. The CDR3 region is CASSLSRPGYEQYF. The CDR3 DNA is TGTGCCAGCAGTTTATCCAGGCCCGGTTACGAGCAGTACTTC.

The chain combines TRBV29-1 with TRBJ2-7; unclear D gene. The CDR3 contains 13 residues. V lost 2 bases, J lost 6 bases, and 14 bases lay in between. The germline V gene encodes CDR1 SQVTM and CDR2 ANQGSEA. The CDR3 DNA reads TGCAGCGTTGAAACTCACTGGGCAGGCGAGCAGTACTTC. The encoded protein is CSVETHWAGEQYF.

This chain joins TRBV5-1 and TRBJ2-5, with TRBD2 identical over 12 bases. The CDR3 is 15 residues long. Germline V lookup: CDR1 SGHRS, CDR2 YFSETQ. The ends lost 4 bases at V and 2 bases at J; junction bases unmatched: 3. The CDR3 loop reads CASSTGLAGQETQYF. The CDR3 coding sequence is TGCGCCAGCAGCACCGGACTAGCGGGACAAGAGACCCAGTACTTC.

V is TRBV5-4 and J is TRBJ1-2; 12 positions agree with TRBD1. With 4 bases clipped from V and 5 bases from J, the junction kept 3 bases outside the gene matches. Germline V lookup: CDR1 SGHNT, CDR2 YYREEE (reference sequence). The CDR3 contains 14 residues. CDR3 nucleotide sequence: TGTGCCAGCAGCGCGGGACAGGGGGCTTATGGCTACACCTTC. Its translation is CASSAGQGAYGYTF.

The J gene is TRBJ2-7, the V gene TRBV11-3, with 11 bases matching TRBD2. The CDR3 runs 15 residues. V lost 2 bases and J lost 4; bases outside the gene matches: 4. Germline loops: CDR1 SGHNT, CDR2 YENEEA. The CDR3 DNA reads as TGTGCCAGCAGCTTAAGGGGGACTAGCGGATACGAGCAGTACTTC. Translating it yields CASSLRGTSGYEQYF.